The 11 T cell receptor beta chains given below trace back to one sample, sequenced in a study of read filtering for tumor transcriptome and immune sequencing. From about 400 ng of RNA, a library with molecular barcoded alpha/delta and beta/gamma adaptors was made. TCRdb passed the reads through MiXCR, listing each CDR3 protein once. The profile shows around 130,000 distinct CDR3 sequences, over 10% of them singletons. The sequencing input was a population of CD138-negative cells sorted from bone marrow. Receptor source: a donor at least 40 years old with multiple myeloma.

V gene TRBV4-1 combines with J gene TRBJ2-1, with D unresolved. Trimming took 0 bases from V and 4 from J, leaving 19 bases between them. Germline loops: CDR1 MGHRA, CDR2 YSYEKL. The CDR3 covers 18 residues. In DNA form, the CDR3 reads TGCGCCAGCAGCCAAGAAAGAAGCCGGGCGTGTTTTTACAATGAGCAGTTCTTC. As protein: CASSQERSRACFYNEQFF.

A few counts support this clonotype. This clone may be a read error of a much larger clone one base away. CDR3 DNA sequence: TGTGCCAGCAGCGCGCAGGGGACCTGTAGCAATCAGCCCCAGCATTTT. It translates to CASSAQGTCSNQPQHF. This chain joins TRBV7-2 and TRBJ1-5, with D perhaps matching TRBD1 (6 bases). The CDR3 sequence is 16 residues long. Germline V gene lookup returns CDR1 SGHTA and CDR2 FQGNSA. Trimming removed 5 bases at V and 0 bases at J, with 14 bases between.

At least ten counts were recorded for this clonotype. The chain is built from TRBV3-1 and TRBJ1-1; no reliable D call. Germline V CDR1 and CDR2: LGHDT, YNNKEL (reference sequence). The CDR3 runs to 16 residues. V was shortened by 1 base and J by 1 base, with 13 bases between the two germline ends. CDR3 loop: CASSQGIATGNTEAFF. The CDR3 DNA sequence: TGTGCCAGCAGCCAAGGAATTGCAACGGGGAACACTGAAGCTTTCTTT.

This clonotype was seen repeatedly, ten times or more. CDR3 residues: CSARGGHAEAFF. CDR3 nucleotides: TGCAGCGCCAGGGGGGGACATGCTGAAGCTTTCTTT. The chain is built from TRBV29-1 and TRBJ1-1; the match to TRBD1 covers 7 bases. The ends lost 7 bases at V and 6 bases at J; junction bases unmatched: 8. The CDR3 has 12 amino acids. In germline, CDR1 is SQVTM, CDR2 ANQGSEA.

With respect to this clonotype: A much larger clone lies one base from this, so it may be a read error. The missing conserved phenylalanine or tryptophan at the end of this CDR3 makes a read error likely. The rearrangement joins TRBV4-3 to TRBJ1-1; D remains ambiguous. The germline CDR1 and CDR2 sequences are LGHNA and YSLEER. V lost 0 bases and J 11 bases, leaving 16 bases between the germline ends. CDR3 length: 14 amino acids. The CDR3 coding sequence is TGCGCCAGCAGCCAAGACGGGAGTGCCCTCGGGGCTTTCTTA. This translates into CASSQDGSALGAFL.

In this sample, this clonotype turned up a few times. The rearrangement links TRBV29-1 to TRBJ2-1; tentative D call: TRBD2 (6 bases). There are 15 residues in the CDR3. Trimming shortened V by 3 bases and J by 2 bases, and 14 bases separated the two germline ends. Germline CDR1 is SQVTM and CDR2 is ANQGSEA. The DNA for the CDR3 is TGCAGCGTTGAGCCACATGGGGGGACCTACAATGAGCAGTTCTTC. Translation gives CSVEPHGGTYNEQFF.

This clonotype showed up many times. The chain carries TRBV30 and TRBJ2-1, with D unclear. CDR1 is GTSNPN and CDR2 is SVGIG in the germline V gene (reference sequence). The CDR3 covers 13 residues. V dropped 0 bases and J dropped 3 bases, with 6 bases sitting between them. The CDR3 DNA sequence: TGTGCCTGGAGTGTTAGTGGCTACAATGAGCAGTTCTTC. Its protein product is CAWSVSGYNEQFF. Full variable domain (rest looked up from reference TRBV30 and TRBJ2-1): SQTIHQWPATLVQPVGSPLSLECTVEGTSNPNLYWYRQAAGRGLQLLFYSVGIGQISSEVPQNLSASRPQDRQFILSSKKLLLSDSGFYLCAWSVSGYNEQFFGPGTRLTVL.

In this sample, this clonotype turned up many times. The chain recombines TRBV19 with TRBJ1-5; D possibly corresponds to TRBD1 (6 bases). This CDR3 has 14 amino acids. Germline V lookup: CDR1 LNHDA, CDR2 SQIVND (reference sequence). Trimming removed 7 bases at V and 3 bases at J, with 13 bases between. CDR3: CASNPGQFNQPQHF. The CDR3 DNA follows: TGTGCCAGTAATCCCGGACAGTTCAATCAGCCCCAGCATTTT.

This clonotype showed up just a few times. CDR3 protein: CASRLEQGAHNEQFF. For the CDR3, the DNA is TGTGCCAGCAGGCTAGAACAGGGGGCTCACAATGAGCAGTTCTTC. This chain connects TRBV6-4 to TRBJ2-1; 9 bases align to TRBD1. The germline V gene encodes CDR1 MRHNA and CDR2 SNTAGT. The CDR3 is 15 residues long. The V and J ends lost 6 bases and 5 bases, in that order; junction bases with no gene match: 8.

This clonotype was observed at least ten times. This chain's CDR3 is CASSSGVGAQAGANVLTF. DNA of the CDR3: TGCGCCAGCAGCTCTGGCGTAGGGGCACAGGCTGGGGCCAACGTCCTGACTTTC. This sequence joins TRBV5-1 and TRBJ2-6; perhaps TRBD1 as D (5 bases). Germline CDR1 SGHRS, CDR2 YFSETQ. The CDR3 is made up of 18 amino acids. Trimming took off 3 bases at V and 2 bases at J, with 18 bases between the two ends.

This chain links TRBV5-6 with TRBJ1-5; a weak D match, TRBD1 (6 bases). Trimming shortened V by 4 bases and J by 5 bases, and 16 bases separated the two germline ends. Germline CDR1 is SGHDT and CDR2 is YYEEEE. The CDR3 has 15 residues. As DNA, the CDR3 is TGTGCCAGCAGCGGGGGGACGGGGGGCGATCAGCCCCAGCATTTT. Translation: CASSGGTGGDQPQHF.